The rows below give T cell receptor beta chains drawn from one sample of a study of CD8 T cells in Susac syndrome. TCRdb fed the immunoSEQ multiplex PCR reads into MiXCR, producing one record per CDR3 protein. The top ten hold over 0.095% of the sample, which has hundreds of thousands of distinct CDR3 sequences, 70% to 90% seen once. Sequencing was done on a sample of CD8+ T cells from PBMCs. These receptors all come from a human donor with multiple sclerosis. CDR3s include the opening cysteine and the closing phenylalanine or tryptophan. The D gene is left open where the match is weak. Size values are once, few and many counts, or a class for expanded clones, and some rows have none.

d_gene: TRBD2
v_gene: TRBV28
j_gene: TRBJ2-2
abundance: once
CDR3nt: TGTGCCAGCAGTATACTAGCGGGGTCCGGGGAGCTGTTTTTT
CDR3aa: CASSILAGSGELFF

d_gene: TRBD1
v_gene: TRBV7-3
j_gene: TRBJ2-6
abundance: NA
CDR3nt: TGTGCCAGCAGCTGGTTCTCGGACAGGGGTCTCTCTGGGGCCAACGTCCTGACTTTC
CDR3aa: CASSWFSDRGLSGANVLTF

d_gene: NA
v_gene: TRBV3-1
j_gene: TRBJ2-5
abundance: NA
CDR3nt: TGTGCCAGCAGCCACATTGGACGGGTCCAAGAGACCCAGTACTTC
CDR3aa: CASSHIGRVQETQYF

d_gene: NA
v_gene: TRBV5-4
j_gene: TRBJ2-1
abundance: NA
CDR3nt: TGTGCCAGCAGCTTCGTGGGGACGCTTGAGCAGTTCTTC
CDR3aa: CASSFVGTLEQFF

d_gene: NA
v_gene: TRBV4-1
j_gene: TRBJ2-1
abundance: once
CDR3nt: TGCGCCAGCAGCCTCGGACGGGGGACCGCCTACAATGAGCAGTTCTTC
CDR3aa: CASSLGRGTAYNEQFF

d_gene: TRBD2
v_gene: TRBV29-1
j_gene: TRBJ2-5
abundance: NA
CDR3nt: TGCAGCGTTGCGGGGACGACTAGCGGGTTTTCTCAAGAGACCCAGTACTTC
CDR3aa: CSVAGTTSGFSQETQYF

d_gene: TRBD2
v_gene: TRBV24-1
j_gene: TRBJ2-2
abundance: NA
CDR3nt: TGTGCCACCAGTGGAGCGGGAGGCCTGATGGGCGGGGAGCTGTTTTTT
CDR3aa: CATSGAGGLMGGELFF

d_gene: TRBD1
v_gene: TRBV5-6
j_gene: TRBJ2-2
abundance: NA
CDR3nt: TGTGCCAGCAGCCGTGGCCGGGACAGGGTCACCGGGGAGCTGTTTTTT
CDR3aa: CASSRGRDRVTGELFF

d_gene: TRBD1
v_gene: TRBV27
j_gene: TRBJ2-2
abundance: NA
CDR3nt: TGTGCCAGCAGTCGACAGGGCGGGGAGCTGTTTTTT
CDR3aa: CASSRQGGELFF

d_gene: TRBD1
v_gene: TRBV7-9
j_gene: TRBJ2-2
abundance: NA
CDR3nt: TGTGCCAGCAGTCATCCAGGGGGCTCTGGCACCGGGGAGCTGTTTTTT
CDR3aa: CASSHPGGSGTGELFF

d_gene: TRBD1
v_gene: TRBV9
j_gene: TRBJ2-3
abundance: NA
CDR3nt: TGTGCCAGCAGGGCGCAGGACAGGATCACAGATACGCAGTATTTT
CDR3aa: CASRAQDRITDTQYF

d_gene: NA
v_gene: TRBV15
j_gene: TRBJ2-1
abundance: NA
CDR3nt: TGTGCCACCAGCAGAGGAGGGAACACTAACAATGAGCAGTTCTTC
CDR3aa: CATSRGGNTNNEQFF

d_gene: NA
v_gene: TRBV28
j_gene: TRBJ1-2
abundance: NA
CDR3nt: TGTGCCAGCAGCAACGCCATGGACTATGGCTACACCTTC
CDR3aa: CASSNAMDYGYTF

d_gene: NA
v_gene: TRBV19
j_gene: TRBJ1-2
abundance: few
CDR3nt: TGTGCCAGTAGTCGGTTTGGACGGCTCTATGGCTACACCTTC
CDR3aa: CASSRFGRLYGYTF

d_gene: NA
v_gene: TRBV19
j_gene: TRBJ2-1
abundance: NA
CDR3nt: TGTGCCAGTAGCACTTCCGGGAAGCAGTTCTTC
CDR3aa: CASSTSGKQFF

d_gene: NA
v_gene: TRBV9
j_gene: TRBJ2-7
abundance: NA
CDR3nt: TGTGCCAGCAGCCCCCGGACGGCCTACGAGCAGTACTTC
CDR3aa: CASSPRTAYEQYF

d_gene: TRBD2
v_gene: TRBV6-5
j_gene: TRBJ2-7
abundance: NA
CDR3nt: TGTGCCAGCAGTTACAAAGGGACTAGCGGGAGGCCCTTGGCCTACGAGCAGTACTTC
CDR3aa: CASSYKGTSGRPLAYEQYF

d_gene: NA
v_gene: TRBV27
j_gene: TRBJ2-1
abundance: NA
CDR3nt: TGTGCCAGCAGTGTTAGGGGGTCCCATGAGCAGTTCTTC
CDR3aa: CASSVRGSHEQFF

d_gene: NA
v_gene: TRBV7-2
j_gene: TRBJ2-3
abundance: NA
CDR3nt: TGTGCCAGCAGCTTAGAGGCCTACCACACAGATACGCAGTATTTT
CDR3aa: CASSLEAYHTDTQYF

d_gene: NA
v_gene: TRBV9
j_gene: TRBJ2-1
abundance: NA
CDR3nt: TGTGCCAGCAGCGGGAGTAAGCAGTTCTTC
CDR3aa: CASSGSKQFF

d_gene: NA
v_gene: TRBV7-9
j_gene: TRBJ2-5
abundance: NA
CDR3nt: TGTGCCAGCAGCGGGAGGTCGGGGTCAGAGACCCAGTACTTC
CDR3aa: CASSGRSGSETQYF

d_gene: NA
v_gene: TRBV24-1
j_gene: TRBJ2-2
abundance: NA
CDR3nt: TGTGCCACCAGTGATAGCCGGGACACAAACACCGGGGAGCTGTTTTTT
CDR3aa: CATSDSRDTNTGELFF

d_gene: NA
v_gene: TRBV29-1
j_gene: TRBJ1-3
abundance: NA
CDR3nt: TGCAGCGTTGAAGATCGAGGGGGATCTGGAAACACCATATATTTT
CDR3aa: CSVEDRGGSGNTIYF

d_gene: TRBD2
v_gene: TRBV9
j_gene: TRBJ2-7
abundance: NA
CDR3nt: TGTGCCAGCAGCGTTTTAGCGGGAGTAACCTACGAGCAGTACTTC
CDR3aa: CASSVLAGVTYEQYF

d_gene: NA
v_gene: TRBV21-1
j_gene: TRBJ1-3
abundance: NA
CDR3nt: TGTGCCAGCAGGGTTCGATACACCATATATTTT
CDR3aa: CASRVRYTIYF

d_gene: NA
v_gene: TRBV28
j_gene: TRBJ2-3
abundance: NA
CDR3nt: TGTGCCAGCAGTTACGGACCCCTCACAGATACGCAGTATTTT
CDR3aa: CASSYGPLTDTQYF

d_gene: NA
v_gene: TRBV28
j_gene: TRBJ1-5
abundance: NA
CDR3nt: TGTGCCAGCAGTTTATCAGACAATCAGCCCCAGCATTTT
CDR3aa: CASSLSDNQPQHF

d_gene: NA
v_gene: TRBV20-1
j_gene: TRBJ1-1
abundance: NA
CDR3nt: TGCAGTGGTAGTGATTGGGCGGAAGACACTGAAGCTTTCTTT
CDR3aa: CSGSDWAEDTEAFF

d_gene: NA
v_gene: TRBV5-6
j_gene: TRBJ1-2
abundance: NA
CDR3nt: TGTGCCAGCAGCTTGGCCAGGTCGTTAGCTAACTATGGCTACACCTTC
CDR3aa: CASSLARSLANYGYTF

d_gene: NA
v_gene: TRBV24-1
j_gene: TRBJ2-3
abundance: NA
CDR3nt: TGTGCCACCAGTTCCATTACTGCTCGAGGGACTCACACAGATACGCAGTATTTT
CDR3aa: CATSSITARGTHTDTQYF

d_gene: TRBD1
v_gene: TRBV6-5
j_gene: TRBJ1-5
abundance: NA
CDR3nt: TGTGCCAGCAGTTACTCGACAGGGTCCCAGCCCCAGCATTTT
CDR3aa: CASSYSTGSQPQHF

d_gene: TRBD2
v_gene: TRBV27
j_gene: TRBJ2-3
abundance: NA
CDR3nt: TGTGCCAGCAGTTTACAGCGGGAGGTGGCAGATACGCAGTATTTT
CDR3aa: CASSLQREVADTQYF

d_gene: NA
v_gene: TRBV9
j_gene: TRBJ2-7
abundance: NA
CDR3nt: TGTGCCAGCAGCGTAGGACGCCTTGCCTACGAGCAGTACTTC
CDR3aa: CASSVGRLAYEQYF

d_gene: TRBD2
v_gene: TRBV5-5
j_gene: TRBJ2-1
abundance: few
CDR3nt: TGTGCCAGCAGCACCGGACTAGCGGGATCCAATGAGCAGTTCTTC
CDR3aa: CASSTGLAGSNEQFF

d_gene: TRBD2
v_gene: TRBV29-1
j_gene: TRBJ2-1
abundance: NA
CDR3nt: TGCAGCGGGGTGGGACTAGCGGGAGCGGAATCCTACAATGAGCAGTTCTTC
CDR3aa: CSGVGLAGAESYNEQFF

d_gene: TRBD1
v_gene: TRBV5-1
j_gene: TRBJ2-5
abundance: few
CDR3nt: TGCGCCAGCAGCTTGAGGGGACAGTTAAGACAAGAGACCCAGTACTTC
CDR3aa: CASSLRGQLRQETQYF

d_gene: NA
v_gene: TRBV12-3/TRBV12-4
j_gene: TRBJ2-7
abundance: NA
CDR3nt: TGTGCCAGCAGTTTCGGACCAGAGGCCTACGAGCAGTACTTC
CDR3aa: CASSFGPEAYEQYF

d_gene: TRBD2
v_gene: TRBV4-1
j_gene: TRBJ2-7
abundance: NA
CDR3nt: TGCGCCAGCAGCCAAAGAGCGGGAGGGATCTACGAGCAGTACTTC
CDR3aa: CASSQRAGGIYEQYF

d_gene: NA
v_gene: TRBV12-3/TRBV12-4
j_gene: TRBJ1-1
abundance: NA
CDR3nt: TGTGCCAGCAGTTTCAACAGGCGGACTGAAGCTTTCTTT
CDR3aa: CASSFNRRTEAFF

d_gene: NA
v_gene: TRBV30
j_gene: TRBJ2-1
abundance: NA
CDR3nt: TGTGCCTGGAATCTGGGGGTTGAGCAGTTCTTC
CDR3aa: CAWNLGVEQFF

d_gene: NA
v_gene: TRBV14
j_gene: TRBJ1-4
abundance: NA
CDR3nt: TGTGCCAGCAGCGAGCAACCCGCTTCTGAAAAACTGTTTTTT
CDR3aa: CASSEQPASEKLFF

d_gene: NA
v_gene: TRBV20-1
j_gene: TRBJ1-2
abundance: NA
CDR3nt: TGCAGCGTTAGGAACTATGGCTACACCTTC
CDR3aa: CSVRNYGYTF

d_gene: NA
v_gene: TRBV20-1
j_gene: TRBJ2-1
abundance: NA
CDR3nt: TGCAGTGCTGCCCTTTCTGTTTACAATGAGCAGTTCTTC
CDR3aa: CSAALSVYNEQFF

d_gene: TRBD2
v_gene: TRBV4-1
j_gene: TRBJ2-1
abundance: NA
CDR3nt: TGCGCCAGCAGACAACTAGCGGGAGGGTACAATGAGCAGTTCTTC
CDR3aa: CASRQLAGGYNEQFF

d_gene: TRBD2
v_gene: TRBV5-5
j_gene: TRBJ2-7
abundance: NA
CDR3nt: TGTGCCAGCAGCTTTCGGTTAGGGACTAGTGATAAGCAGTACTTC
CDR3aa: CASSFRLGTSDKQYF

d_gene: NA
v_gene: TRBV10-3
j_gene: TRBJ2-2
abundance: NA
CDR3nt: TGTGCCATCAGTGCGGCAGGGGCGAACACCGGGGAGCTGTTTTTT
CDR3aa: CAISAAGANTGELFF

d_gene: NA
v_gene: TRBV11-2
j_gene: TRBJ2-1
abundance: NA
CDR3nt: TGTGCCACCGTTTTTATTCCTTATGAGCAGTTCTTC
CDR3aa: CATVFIPYEQFF

d_gene: NA
v_gene: TRBV4-1
j_gene: TRBJ1-5
abundance: NA
CDR3nt: TGCGCCAGCAGCCAGGGGGGGACGGTTAGCAATCAGCCCCAGCATTTT
CDR3aa: CASSQGGTVSNQPQHF

d_gene: TRBD2
v_gene: TRBV12-3/TRBV12-4
j_gene: TRBJ2-1
abundance: once
CDR3nt: TGTGCCAGCAGCCGCAGCGGGAAGAGGGTCAATGAGCAGTTCTTC
CDR3aa: CASSRSGKRVNEQFF

d_gene: NA
v_gene: TRBV5-1
j_gene: TRBJ2-7
abundance: NA
CDR3nt: TGCGCCAGCAGCCCCTGGGGGGGCGAACCTTCAGAGCAGTACTTC
CDR3aa: CASSPWGGEPSEQYF

d_gene: NA
v_gene: TRBV15
j_gene: TRBJ1-1
abundance: NA
CDR3nt: TGTGCCACCAGCAGAGAAGGAGCGAACACTGAAGCTTTCTTT
CDR3aa: CATSREGANTEAFF

d_gene: NA
v_gene: TRBV7-9
j_gene: TRBJ2-1
abundance: NA
CDR3nt: TGTGCCAGCAGCCCCAAAGGGAGGAATGAGCAGTTCTTC
CDR3aa: CASSPKGRNEQFF

d_gene: NA
v_gene: TRBV9
j_gene: TRBJ1-5
abundance: NA
CDR3nt: TGTGCCAGGGGGGGGTATCGACCCCAGCATTTT
CDR3aa: CARGGYRPQHF